The 32 T cell receptor beta chains below were found in one sample sequenced in a study of molecular identifiers for immune sequencing clone quantification. TCRdb re-called the PCR reads with MiXCR, one entry per CDR3 protein. This sample has about 630,000 distinct CDR3 sequences; 25% occur once, and the top ten carry 0.78%. Material: naive CD8+ T cells from blood, with Jurkat cell RNA spiked in. Documented subset: FACS-sorted CD8+CD4-CCR7+CD45RA+ naive T cells. The receptors were sampled from a human donor in good health. Some libraries in this study had Jurkat cell RNA spiked in.

This clonotype was picked up a small number of times. The V call is TRBV7-2, the J call TRBJ1-2; 9 bases fit TRBD1. V shed 5 bases, J shed 4 bases, and the junction held 8 bases outside the gene matches. The CDR3 spans 15 residues. Germline CDR1 and CDR2: SGHTA and FQGNSA. The CDR3 nucleotides are TGTGCCAGCAGCCCCGCAGGGGACAGGGTCTATGGCTACACCTTC. Translating gives CASSPAGDRVYGYTF.

Concerning this clonotype: With a much larger clone just one base away, this may be a read error. The rearrangement links TRBV25-1 to TRBJ2-7; D not resolved. Germline CDR1 reads MGHDK; CDR2 reads SYGVNS. The CDR3 is 15 residues long. The CDR3 DNA reads as TGTGTCAGCAGTGAATCCTCTAACCAAGGCTACGAGCAGTACTTC. This codes for CVSSESSNQGYEQYF.

Note on this clonotype: The junction and the germline gene differ at one end; a read error may be behind it. The rearrangement links TRBV11-1 to TRBJ2-7; possibly TRBD1 or TRBD2 for D (5 bases each). This CDR3 has 13 amino acids. Germline V CDR1 and CDR2: SGHAT, FQDESV (reference sequence). CDR3 region: CASSHGTFYDQYF. CDR3 DNA: TGTGCCAGCAGCCACGGGACCTTCTACGACCAGTACTTC.

This clonotype has at least ten counts. The V and J genes are TRBV7-9 and TRBJ2-7; possible D gene TRBD1, 6 bases. V lost 4 bases to trimming and J lost 4 bases, with 14 bases between them. Germline CDR1 reads SEHNR; CDR2 reads FQNEAQ (reference sequence). The CDR3 covers 14 residues. Here the CDR3 reads CASSSSVGGYEQYF. The CDR3 bases are TGTGCCAGCAGCTCGTCCGTAGGGGGTTACGAGCAGTACTTC.

There are many counts of this clonotype. The CDR3, as DNA: TGTGCCAGCAGTGGCTTAGCGGGGGGACCCACAGATACGCAGTATTTT. Amino acid sequence: CASSGLAGGPTDTQYF. The chain links TRBV6-2 or TRBV6-3 to TRBJ2-3; TRBD2 agrees at 10 bases. This CDR3 comprises 16 residues. Germline V CDR1 and CDR2: MNHEY, SVGEGT. V gave up 5 bases and J gave up 2 bases; unmatched junction bases: 7.

For this clonotype: Mismatch with germline at one junction end may stem from a read error. The V call is TRBV6-5, the J call TRBJ1-1; D gene uncertain. Germline CDR1 MNHEY, CDR2 SVGAGI. The CDR3 is made up of 13 amino acids. In DNA form, the CDR3 reads TGTGCCAGCGGTTACTCGGCGAACACTGAAGCTTTCTTT. It is translated as CASGYSANTEAFF.

The chain combines TRBV19 with TRBJ2-7, with 7 bases fitting TRBD2. The CDR3 runs to 13 residues. With 9 bases clipped from V and 3 bases from J, the junction kept 8 bases outside the gene matches. Germline CDR1 is LNHDA and CDR2 is SQIVND (reference sequence). CDR3 sequence: CASAAGKDYEQYF. The DNA for the CDR3 is TGTGCCAGCGCAGCGGGAAAAGACTACGAGCAGTACTTC.

Turning to this clonotype: This may stem from a read error, because a much larger clone lies one nucleotide away. J is TRBJ2-3 and V is TRBV28; D is uncertain. CDR1 and CDR2 (germline): MDHEN, SYDVKM. The CDR3 is made up of 14 amino acids. Trimming removed 2 bases at V and 4 bases at J, with 10 bases between. DNA of the CDR3: TGTGCCAGCAGTTTAGATCTAGGACCAGATACGCAGTATTTT. Translated, it gives CASSLDLGPDTQYF.

V is TRBV19 and J is TRBJ2-7; TRBD2 is a possible D gene (6 bases). This CDR3 contains 13 residues. CDR1 is LNHDA and CDR2 is SQIVND in the germline V gene (reference sequence). V was shortened by 3 bases and J by 6 bases, with 12 bases between the two germline ends. This chain's CDR3 is CASSMGTPLEQYF. The CDR3 region has the DNA TGTGCCAGTAGTATGGGGACTCCCCTCGAGCAGTACTTC.

The sample holds one count of this clonotype. At one end, the junction sequence differs from germline, possibly due to a read error. V usage is TRBV7-2 and J usage is TRBJ2-7, with 7 bases identical to TRBD1. The CDR3 totals 11 residues. Germline lookup yields CDR1 SGHTA and CDR2 FQGNSA. This CDR3 reads CASSSGTVPSF. CDR3 coding DNA: TGTGCCAGCAGCTCCGGGACAGTTCCATCCTTC.

The V and J genes are TRBV4-1 and TRBJ2-7; 11 nucleotides match TRBD2. CDR3 length: 15 amino acids. The germline V gene has CDR1 MGHRA and CDR2 YSYEKL. Unmatched junction bases numbered 4, after V lost 3 bases and J lost 3 bases. The CDR3 reads CASSHLAGGLYEQYF. The CDR3 DNA follows: TGCGCCAGCAGCCACCTAGCGGGAGGCCTCTACGAGCAGTACTTC.

This clonotype was found a few times. The V and J genes are TRBV27 and TRBJ2-1; D perhaps matches TRBD1 (7 bases). The germline V and J ends were trimmed by 6 bases and 1 base, with 13 bases remaining between them. The CDR3 consists of 15 residues. From germline, CDR1 is MNHEY and CDR2 SMNVEV (reference sequence). The CDR3 is CASRQTGRSYNEQFF. The CDR3 nucleotides are TGTGCCAGCAGGCAGACAGGGAGGTCCTACAATGAGCAGTTCTTC.

This clonotype was detected many times. The gene calls are TRBV28 and TRBJ1-5; D perhaps matches TRBD1 (6 bases). The CDR3 has 14 amino acids. Germline V gene data show CDR1 as MDHEN and CDR2 as SYDVKM. The V gene lost 5 bases and the J gene lost 7 bases, with 15 bases spanning the gap. DNA for the CDR3: TGTGCCAGCAGTCCACAGGGTTCTGGGCAGCCCCAGCATTTT. Translated: CASSPQGSGQPQHF.

This clonotype has only a few counts. The chain has TRBV7-3 and TRBJ2-1, with 8 bases aligning to TRBD2. The CDR3 runs to 16 residues. Germline V gives CDR1 SGHTA, CDR2 FQGTGA. The J segment lost 7 bases and the V segment lost 5 bases, leaving 13 bases of the junction unmatched. CDR3 nucleotide sequence: TGTGCCAGCAGCATGACAGCGGGGGAGGGATTGAATGAGCAGTTCTTC. The encoded protein is CASSMTAGEGLNEQFF.

For this clonotype: A much larger clone lies one base from this, so it may be a read error. The genes are TRBV5-1 and TRBJ2-7, with 8 bases matching TRBD2. The V gene end was trimmed by 4 bases and the J gene end by 5 bases; junction bases not matched to a gene: 11. This CDR3 is 15 amino acids long. Germline lookup yields CDR1 SGHRS and CDR2 YFSETQ. CDR3 sequence (DNA): TGCGCCAGCAGCCTCGGGGCGGGAGGATTAAACGAGCAGTACTTC. It encodes CASSLGAGGLNEQYF.

This clonotype was counted once. CDR3 sequence (DNA): TGTGCCAGCGGCTCCGGACTAGCGGTATTCTCCTACGAGCAGTACTTC. Protein product: CASGSGLAVFSYEQYF. The rearrangement uses TRBV7-6 and TRBJ2-7; TRBD2 matches at 10 bases. The V and J ends lost 8 bases and 0 bases, in that order; junction bases with no gene match: 10. The germline gives CDR1 SGHVS, CDR2 FNYEAQ. This CDR3 contains 16 residues. The complete variable domain, with remaining parts taken from reference TRBV7-6 and TRBJ2-7, reads GAGVSQSPRYKVTKRGQDVALRCDPISGHVSLYWYRQALGQGPEFLTYFNYEAQQDKSGLPNDRFSAERPEGSISTLTIQRTEQRDSAMYRCASGSGLAVFSYEQYFGPGTRLTVT.

This clonotype was detected ten times or more. The CDR3 is CSVETSGDYEQYF. The CDR3 DNA reads as TGCAGCGTTGAAACTAGCGGGGACTACGAGCAGTACTTC. The chain employs TRBV29-1 and TRBJ2-7, with TRBD2 identical over 10 bases. V was pared by 2 bases and J by 3 bases, with 1 base of the junction left unmatched. Germline V gene lookup returns CDR1 SQVTM and CDR2 ANQGSEA. This CDR3 region has 13 residues.

On this clonotype: One end of the junction does not line up with germline, which may come from a read error. The V and J genes are TRBV27 and TRBJ2-7; TRBD1 agrees at 8 bases. In germline, CDR1 is MNHEY, CDR2 SMNVEV (reference sequence). The CDR3 is 15 residues long. CDR3 DNA: TGTGCCAGCAGTTTGTTCGGCGGACAGGGCTACGGGCAGTACTTC. This gives the protein CASSLFGGQGYGQYF.

The gene calls are TRBV15 and TRBJ2-7, with D perhaps matching TRBD2 (6 bases). Per germline, CDR1 LNHNV and CDR2 YYDKDF (reference sequence). The CDR3 loop spans 14 amino acids. Trimming pared 3 bases from V and 7 bases from J, leaving 16 bases between. This CDR3 is CATSSGTEGREQYF. The CDR3 DNA sequence: TGTGCCACCAGCAGCGGGACTGAGGGACGGGAGCAGTACTTC.

The V gene is TRBV4-3, the J gene TRBJ2-7; 8 positions match TRBD1. The CDR3 contains 15 residues. In germline, CDR1 is LGHNA, CDR2 YSLEER. J gave up 4 bases and V 1 base, and 6 bases lay outside the gene matches. CDR3 sequence (DNA): TGCGCCAGCAGCCAAGCCGCAGGGGGCGGGTACGAGCAGTACTTC. Protein sequence: CASSQAAGGGYEQYF.

Worth noting for this clonotype: A much larger clone differs by one base, so this may be a read error. The rearrangement links TRBV27 to TRBJ1-1; TRBD1 might be the D (6 bases). V was pared by 9 bases and J by 5 bases, with 16 bases between. This CDR3 contains 13 residues. In germline, CDR1 is MNHEY, CDR2 SMNVEV (reference sequence). Here the CDR3 reads CARSPGGGTEAFF. The CDR3 DNA is TGTGCCAGAAGTCCCGGAGGGGGGACTGAAGCTTTCTTT.

On this clonotype: A much larger clone differs from this one at a single base, so this may be a read error. No conserved phenylalanine or tryptophan ends this CDR3, so it is likely a read error. The CDR3 DNA reads as TGTGCCAGCAGCGTAGAGGGGACGGGCTACCGCACAGATACGCAGTATCTT. This gives the protein CASSVEGTGYRTDTQYL. This chain uses TRBV9 with TRBJ2-3; D may correspond to TRBD1 or TRBD2 (5 bases each). V shed 0 bases and J shed 1 base, with 15 bases lying between them. Germline V lookup: CDR1 SGDLS, CDR2 YYNGEE. The CDR3 runs to 17 residues.

This clonotype was seen at least ten times. The V gene is TRBV24-1, the J gene TRBJ2-1; D is tentatively TRBD1 or TRBD2 (5 bases each). Looked up from germline, CDR1 is KGHDR and CDR2 is SFDVKD. V was pared by 5 bases and J by 7 bases, with 32 bases between. The CDR3 has 20 residues. The CDR3, as DNA: TGTGCCACCAGTGGGGACCCACGGGACCGCGCATCAGGAAACGAGAATGAGCAGTTCTTC. Protein: CATSGDPRDRASGNENEQFF.

This rearrangement joins TRBV27 to TRBJ1-1; D unclear. The V end was cut by 5 bases, the J end by 4 bases, with 11 bases between. CDR3 size: 13 residues. In germline, CDR1 is MNHEY, CDR2 SMNVEV (reference sequence). CDR3 in DNA: TGTGCCAGCAGTATGTCTGAGATCACTGAAGCTTTCTTT. Translating it yields CASSMSEITEAFF.

This clonotype has at least ten counts. The V gene is TRBV4-1, the J gene TRBJ2-7, with 7 bases lining up with TRBD1. The CDR3 is 17 residues long. V shed 0 bases, J shed 4 bases, and the junction held 12 bases outside the gene matches. Per germline, CDR1 MGHRA and CDR2 YSYEKL. CDR3 loop: CASSQEGQKNPSYEQYF. The CDR3 coding sequence is TGCGCCAGCAGCCAAGAGGGACAGAAAAATCCGTCGTACGAGCAGTACTTC.

J is TRBJ2-3 and V is TRBV5-8; TRBD1 aligns across 9 bases. Trimming took 0 bases from V and 1 from J; bases not matched to a gene: 6. The CDR3 extends over 17 amino acids. Germline V CDR1 and CDR2: SGHTS, YDEGEE. In DNA, the CDR3 is TGTGCCAGCAGCTTGGGGGTCGGGACAGGGCGCACAGATACGCAGTATTTT. It is translated as CASSLGVGTGRTDTQYF.

Many counts were recorded for this clonotype. This rearrangement joins TRBV29-1 to TRBJ1-3; D remains ambiguous. Between the trimmed V and J ends, which lost 7 bases and 3 bases, there was a span of 13 bases. Germline CDR1 is SQVTM and CDR2 is ANQGSEA. The CDR3 has 13 residues. Here the CDR3 reads CSAAAGIGNTIYF. In DNA form, the CDR3 reads TGCAGCGCCGCGGCGGGGATTGGAAACACCATATATTTT. The entire variable domain, with the rest obtained from reference TRBV29-1 and TRBJ1-3, is as follows: SAVISQKPSRDICQRGTSLTIQCQVDSQVTMMFWYRQQPGQSLTLIATANQGSEATYESGFVIDKFPISRPNLTFSTLTVSNMSPEDSSIYLCSAAAGIGNTIYFGEGSWLTVV.

A note on this clonotype: A much larger clone sits a single nucleotide away, making a read error possible. The chain uses TRBV30 and TRBJ1-5; unclear D gene. This CDR3 has 15 residues. CDR1 is GTSNPN and CDR2 is SVGIG in the germline V gene (reference sequence). V lost 0 bases and J lost 4, with 13 bases in between. CDR3 residues: CAWSVLSELNQPQHF. The CDR3 nucleotides are TGTGCCTGGAGTGTCTTGTCAGAATTAAATCAGCCCCAGCATTTT. The variable domain in full, with the rest retrieved from reference TRBV30 and TRBJ1-5, is SQTIHQWPATLVQPVGSPLSLECTVEGTSNPNLYWYRQAAGRGLQLLFYSVGIGQISSEVPQNLSASRPQDRQFILSSKKLLLSDSGFYLCAWSVLSELNQPQHFGDGTRLSIL.

This clonotype was detected many times. V and J are TRBV20-1 and TRBJ2-3; 15 nucleotides align to TRBD2. V was pared by 4 bases and J by 2 bases, with 22 bases of the junction left unmatched. Germline CDR1 DFQATT, CDR2 SNEGSKA (reference sequence). The CDR3 consists of 22 residues. CDR3 amino acids: CSAKIGLAGGPPINDLTDTQYF. DNA for the CDR3: TGCAGTGCTAAGATCGGACTAGCGGGGGGGCCGCCAATCAACGACCTCACAGATACGCAGTATTTT.

As to this clonotype: Likely a read error: the CDR3 ends without its conserved phenylalanine or tryptophan. The rearrangement links TRBV7-9 to TRBJ1-1; no definite D call. Germline V gene lookup returns CDR1 SEHNR and CDR2 FQNEAQ (reference sequence). V was cut by 1 base and J by 1 base, with 7 bases left in between. This CDR3 is built from 14 residues. The CDR3 DNA sequence: TGTGCCAGCAGCTTAGGGGCGGCGAACACTGAAGCTTTCTCT. It encodes CASSLGAANTEAFS.

The chain links TRBV7-9 to TRBJ1-1; D not resolved. Looked up from germline, CDR1 is SEHNR and CDR2 is FQNEAQ (reference sequence). This CDR3 spans 16 amino acids. V lost 5 bases to trimming and J lost 1 base, with 17 bases between them. The CDR3 nucleotides read TGTGCCAGCAGCATAGGACGGTTGGGTCCGAACACTGAAGCTTTCTTT. It translates to CASSIGRLGPNTEAFF.

In regard to this clonotype: A much more abundant neighbour one base away suggests this may be a read error. This sequence joins TRBV11-2 and TRBJ2-3, with D perhaps matching TRBD1 or TRBD2 (6 bases each). Trimming left V 11 bases short and J 6 bases short, with 21 bases between. CDR3 length: 14 residues. Per germline, CDR1 SGHAT and CDR2 FQNNGV. The CDR3, as DNA: TGTGCCGCCATTAGAGGGGGGCCGGGGGATACGCAGTATTTT. Translated, it gives CAAIRGGPGDTQYF.